The 27 T cell receptor beta chains given below trace back to one sample, sequenced in a study of OX40 agonist ivuxolimab in advanced cancers. The protocol was immunoSEQ multiplex PCR, while the TCRdb copy is restricted to in-frame clones and leaves out a portion. The sample consists of 75,000 to 100,000 clones, about 80% of them appearing once. Here the sequenced sample was CD4+ or CD8+ T cells sorted from blood, taken in a trial of the OX40 agonist ivuxolimab. The origin of the receptors is an adult with an advanced solid tumor such as melanoma, head and neck, liver or kidney cancer.

The chain employs TRBV7-9 and TRBJ2-7; D remains ambiguous. The CDR3 covers 14 residues. The V and J ends lost 5 bases and 0 bases respectively, with 11 bases between them. Germline CDR1 is SEHNR and CDR2 is FQNEAQ (reference sequence). The CDR3 region is CASSSSENSYEQYF. In nucleotides, the CDR3 is TGTGCCAGCAGCAGCTCAGAGAACTCCTACGAGCAGTACTTC.

The count of this clone is one. The rearrangement links TRBV5-6 to TRBJ1-4; 9 nucleotides align to TRBD1. V shed 4 bases and J 8 bases; nucleotides not matched to a gene: 6. Per the germline V gene, CDR1 is SGHDT and CDR2 is YYEEEE. The CDR3 is 14 amino acids. Here the CDR3 reads CASSRDRVGEKLFF. Here the CDR3 DNA reads TGTGCCAGCAGCCGGGACAGGGTCGGGGAAAAACTGTTTTTT.

The gene calls are TRBV7-8 and TRBJ1-2; 10 bases line up with TRBD1. The CDR3 is made up of 16 amino acids. CDR1 and CDR2 from the germline V gene are SGHVS and FQNEAQ. Trimming at V came to 5 bases and at J to 4 bases, leaving 10 bases not matched to a gene. The CDR3 reads CASSGGTGEYGYGYTF. CDR3 DNA sequence: TGTGCCAGCAGCGGCGGGACAGGGGAGTACGGCTATGGCTACACCTTC.

The CDR3 DNA is TGTGCCAGCAGCTCCATCGACAGGAAAACCTACGAGCAGTACTTC. This sequence encodes CASSSIDRKTYEQYF. This chain joins TRBV9 and TRBJ2-7; D is perhaps TRBD1 (6 bases). This CDR3 is 15 amino acids long. Germline V gene sequence: CDR1 SGDLS, CDR2 YYNGEE. With 4 bases removed from V and 2 bases from J, the gap between germline ends came to 16 bases.

There are a few counts of this clone. The chain links TRBV6-6 to TRBJ1-1; 8 bases agree with TRBD1. V gave up 7 bases and J gave up 5 bases; unmatched junction bases: 6. The CDR3 length is 13 residues. Germline CDR1 MNHNY, CDR2 SVGAGI (reference sequence). CDR3 in DNA: TGTGCCAGCATCGACAGGGGTCAGACTGAAGCTTTCTTT. It codes for CASIDRGQTEAFF.

J is TRBJ1-1 and V is TRBV19; D may be TRBD1 (6 bases). V shed 3 bases and J shed 5 bases, with 16 bases lying between them. CDR3 size: 15 residues. From germline, CDR1 is LNHDA and CDR2 SQIVND (reference sequence). The CDR3 nucleotides are TGTGCCAGTAGTATCTTACGGGGGGCGAGGACTGAAGCTTTCTTT. It specifies CASSILRGARTEAFF.

The chain is built from TRBV7-9 and TRBJ2-1; unclear D gene. The germline V and J ends were trimmed by 2 bases and 9 bases, with 14 bases remaining between them. Germline V gives CDR1 SEHNR, CDR2 FQNEAQ (reference sequence). The CDR3 has 14 residues. CDR3 nucleotide sequence: TGTGCCAGCAGCTTAACTCCCCGGCGCGGTGAGCAGTTCTTC. It specifies CASSLTPRRGEQFF.

The J gene is TRBJ2-7, the V gene TRBV27, with a possible D match to TRBD1 (6 bases). Germline assignment: CDR1 MNHEY and CDR2 SMNVEV (reference sequence). The V end was cut by 8 bases, the J end by 4 bases, with 15 bases between. CDR3 length: 13 amino acids. In DNA, the CDR3 is TGTGCCAGCGCTTGGGACATACAATACGAGCAGTACTTC. It encodes CASAWDIQYEQYF.

The chain couples TRBV7-2 to TRBJ2-7; D is undetermined. Germline V lookup: CDR1 SGHTA, CDR2 FQGNSA. V was pared by 5 bases and J by 0 bases, with 5 bases between. The CDR3 totals 12 residues. The CDR3 bases are TGTGCCAGCAGCCTGCCCTCCTACGAGCAGTACTTC. It encodes CASSLPSYEQYF.

The rearrangement links TRBV6-6 to TRBJ1-2, with 11 bases aligning to TRBD1. The CDR3 is made up of 15 amino acids. CDR1 and CDR2 from the germline V gene are MNHNY and SVGAGI (reference sequence). V lost 6 bases to trimming and J lost 7 bases; unmatched junction nucleotides: 10. The CDR3 region has the DNA TGTGCCAGCAGCCTCGGACAGGGGGCATCCCCTGGCTACACCTTC. Amino acid sequence: CASSLGQGASPGYTF.

A single count supports this clone. This sample includes further DNA sequences coding for the same CDR3. V gene TRBV5-1 combines with J gene TRBJ2-7; D is unresolved. Germline CDR1 SGHRS, CDR2 YFSETQ. There are 13 residues in the CDR3. The V end was cut by 0 bases, the J end by 3 bases, with 7 bases between. In nucleotides, the CDR3 is TGCGCCAGCAGCTTGGAGGCTAACTACGAGCAGTACTTC. Translated, it gives CASSLEANYEQYF.

V is TRBV19 and J is TRBJ1-1; 8 nucleotides agree with TRBD1. Per the germline V gene, CDR1 is LNHDA and CDR2 is SQIVND (reference sequence). This CDR3 is 15 amino acids long. With 6 bases clipped from V and 4 bases from J, the junction kept 10 bases outside the gene matches. CDR3 sequence reads: CASRTWTGYGTEAFF. CDR3 coding DNA: TGTGCCAGTAGAACATGGACAGGGTATGGCACTGAAGCTTTCTTT. The complete variable domain, with remaining parts taken from reference TRBV19 and TRBJ1-1, reads DGGITQSPKYLFRKEGQNVTLSCEQNLNHDAMYWYRQDPGQGLRLIYYSQIVNDFQKGDIAEGYSVSREKKESFPLTVTSAQKNPTAFYLCASRTWTGYGTEAFFGQGTRLTVV.

A few counts support this clone. J is TRBJ2-1 and V is TRBV11-2; tentative D call: TRBD2 (6 bases). There are 15 residues in the CDR3. V lost 1 base and J lost 6, with 13 bases in between. Germline loops: CDR1 SGHAT, CDR2 FQNNGV. CDR3 sequence: CASSLVGLASNEQFF. CDR3 coding DNA: TGTGCCAGCAGCTTAGTGGGTCTAGCGAGCAATGAGCAGTTCTTC.

The CDR3, as DNA: TGCGCCAGCAGCTTGGGGAAAACAGGGGATGAGCAGTTCTTC. The encoded protein is CASSLGKTGDEQFF. The chain is built from TRBV5-1 and TRBJ2-1; 7 nucleotides match TRBD1. The V and J ends lost 0 bases and 8 bases, in that order; junction bases with no gene match: 5. Per the germline V gene, CDR1 is SGHRS and CDR2 is YFSETQ. This CDR3 comprises 14 residues.

The rearrangement joins TRBV6-5 to TRBJ1-6; D is perhaps TRBD1 (6 bases). The CDR3 is made up of 14 amino acids. CDR1 is MNHEY and CDR2 is SVGAGI in the germline V gene. V lost 2 bases and J 8 bases, leaving 10 bases between the germline ends. CDR3: CASSYGGLYSPLHF. In nucleotides, the CDR3 is TGTGCCAGCAGTTACGGGGGGCTTTATTCACCCCTCCACTTT.

The chain is built from TRBV11-2 and TRBJ2-7; 8 bases are a match to TRBD2. CDR3 length: 15 residues. CDR1 is SGHAT and CDR2 is FQNNGV in the germline V gene. The V gene end was trimmed by 2 bases and the J gene end by 4 bases; junction bases not matched to a gene: 7. The CDR3 sequence is CASSLPGGLSYEQYF. CDR3 sequence (DNA): TGTGCCAGCAGCTTACCGGGAGGGCTTTCATACGAGCAGTACTTC.

This clone was found once. V is TRBV7-8 and J is TRBJ1-5; possible D gene TRBD1, 5 bases. The CDR3 spans 15 residues. From germline, CDR1 is SGHVS and CDR2 FQNEAQ. Trimming pared 5 bases from V and 5 bases from J, leaving 16 bases between. CDR3 bases: TGTGCCAGCAGCCCCCGGACACCTTGGGATCAGCCCCAGCATTTT. Its protein product is CASSPRTPWDQPQHF.

In DNA, the CDR3 is TGTGCCAGCAGCATAGGGCCCGGGGCCACTGAAGCTTTCTTT. It encodes CASSIGPGATEAFF. This chain connects TRBV9 to TRBJ1-1; D is possibly TRBD1 (5 bases). V shed 4 bases and J shed 4 bases, with 14 bases lying between them. This CDR3 is 14 amino acids long. CDR1 and CDR2 from the germline V gene are SGDLS and YYNGEE.

This chain joins TRBV27 and TRBJ2-6, with D possibly called TRBD1 or TRBD2 (5 bases each). Trimming removed 4 bases at V and 2 bases at J, with 18 bases between. This CDR3 spans 18 amino acids. CDR1 and CDR2 (germline): MNHEY, SMNVEV (reference sequence). The CDR3 sequence: CASSWGPPPNPGANVLTF. CDR3 DNA sequence: TGTGCCAGCAGTTGGGGACCCCCTCCAAACCCTGGGGCCAACGTCCTGACTTTC. The full variable domain, with the rest looked up from reference TRBV27 and TRBJ2-6, is EAQVTQNPRYLITVTGKKLTVTCSQNMNHEYMSWYRQDPGLGLRQIYYSMNVEVTDKGDVPEGYKVSRKEKRNFPLILESPSPNQTSLYFCASSWGPPPNPGANVLTFGAGSRLTVL.

This chain links TRBV5-8 with TRBJ1-4, with D hard to call. Looked up from germline, CDR1 is SGHTS and CDR2 is YDEGEE. V dropped 1 base and J dropped 1 base, with 8 bases sitting between them. This CDR3 region has 15 residues. CDR3 protein: CASSLQPLTNEKLFF. The CDR3 DNA reads as TGTGCCAGCAGCTTGCAGCCTTTAACTAATGAAAAACTGTTTTTT.

The rearrangement joins TRBV29-1 to TRBJ2-7; the match to TRBD2 covers 10 bases. The CDR3 consists of 13 residues. Germline lookup yields CDR1 SQVTM and CDR2 ANQGSEA. With V trimmed by 5 bases and J by 0 bases, 1 base remained unmatched. The CDR3 loop reads CSVRTSGSYEQYF. In DNA, the CDR3 is TGCAGCGTTCGGACTAGCGGCTCCTACGAGCAGTACTTC.

This clone was observed once. The rearrangement links TRBV6-5 to TRBJ2-1; 9 bases match TRBD1. V dropped 7 bases and J dropped 10; count of bases not matched to a gene: 14. The CDR3 contains 15 residues. Germline V lookup: CDR1 MNHEY, CDR2 SVGAGI. The CDR3: CASIGYLQGAHEQFF. In DNA form, the CDR3 reads TGTGCCAGCATTGGGTACTTACAGGGGGCACACGAGCAGTTCTTC.

This chain links TRBV9 with TRBJ1-4; perhaps TRBD1 as D (6 bases). CDR1 and CDR2 (germline): SGDLS, YYNGEE. V lost 0 bases and J lost 0, with 9 bases in between. The CDR3 runs to 16 residues. DNA for the CDR3: TGTGCCAGCAGCGTAGGGTCAGGGGCAACTAATGAAAAACTGTTTTTT. Protein sequence: CASSVGSGATNEKLFF.

The chain has TRBV18 and TRBJ1-1; 7 bases align to TRBD1. Germline CDR1 KGHSH, CDR2 LQKENI. After removal of 3 bases from V and 4 bases from J, the junction contained 11 bases not matched to a gene. The CDR3 runs to 16 residues. The CDR3 loop reads CASSPPSRGLGTEAFF. The CDR3 DNA sequence: TGTGCCAGCTCACCTCCCTCGAGGGGGCTGGGCACTGAAGCTTTCTTT.

The chain recombines TRBV2 with TRBJ2-7; 9 bases are a match to TRBD1. V lost 3 bases and J lost 5; bases outside the gene matches: 5. Germline V lookup: CDR1 SNHLY, CDR2 FYNNEI. The length of the CDR3 is 14 residues. CDR3 in amino acids: CASSEGTGYHEQYF. As DNA, the CDR3 is TGTGCCAGCAGTGAGGGGACAGGGTACCACGAGCAGTACTTC.

The chain couples TRBV30 to TRBJ1-1; D gene unclear. The V and J ends lost 0 bases and 4 bases respectively, with 12 bases between them. CDR3 length equals 14 residues. The germline CDR1 and CDR2 sequences are GTSNPN and SVGIG (reference sequence). CDR3 region: CAWSVGRVSTEAFF. DNA of the CDR3: TGTGCCTGGAGTGTTGGGAGGGTGAGCACTGAAGCTTTCTTT.

The rearrangement links TRBV27 to TRBJ1-6; D ambiguous. The germline V gene has CDR1 MNHEY and CDR2 SMNVEV (reference sequence). The V and J ends lost 2 bases and 13 bases respectively, with 12 bases between them. The CDR3 has 13 residues. The CDR3 reads CASSLGEIHPLHF. The CDR3 DNA reads TGTGCCAGCAGTTTAGGGGAAATTCACCCCCTCCACTTT.